A selection of T cell receptor beta chains follows, all from one sample in a study of OX40 agonist ivuxolimab in advanced cancers. Assay used: immunoSEQ multiplex PCR; TCRdb lists only in-frame clones, some missing. The data contain roughly 76,000 clones, around 90% of them singletons. This sample comprised CD4+ or CD8+ T cells sorted from blood, obtained in a trial of the OX40 agonist ivuxolimab. All receptors come from an adult with an advanced solid tumor such as melanoma, head and neck, liver or kidney cancer. The CDR3 runs from the conserved cysteine through the conserved F or W. Each record gives: V gene, J gene, D gene, clone size, CDR3 protein, CDR3 DNA. A D gene is named only where the DNA matches it firmly. Where a row states a size, it is once, few, many or the class of an expanded clone; other rows omit it.

TRBV6-5,TRBJ2-7,.,.,CASSYSIQGSYEQYF,TGTGCCAGCAGTTACTCGATACAGGGAAGTTACGAGCAGTACTTC
TRBV7-2,TRBJ2-1,.,.,CASSLLGYEQFF,TGTGCCAGCAGCTTATTGGGGTATGAGCAGTTCTTC
TRBV5-6,TRBJ1-6,TRBD1,.,CASSLRTGFNSPLHF,TGTGCCAGCAGCTTGAGGACAGGATTTAATTCACCCCTCCACTTT
TRBV2,TRBJ1-4,.,.,CASSDLRSTRGDEKLFF,TGTGCCAGCAGTGATTTAAGATCGACGAGGGGTGATGAAAAACTGTTTTTT
TRBV10-3,TRBJ2-7,.,.,CAISDQLAPEQYF,TGTGCCATCAGTGATCAACTCGCCCCTGAGCAGTACTTC
TRBV7-6,TRBJ2-1,.,.,CASSRLVANEQFF,TGTGCCAGCAGCAGACTAGTGGCCAATGAGCAGTTCTTC
TRBV30,TRBJ1-2,.,.,CAWLNSFLAGAYGYTF,TGTGCCTGGCTCAACTCTTTCTTAGCAGGGGCCTATGGCTACACCTTC
TRBV9,TRBJ2-5,.,once,CASSGGTKAQYF,TGTGCCAGCAGCGGTGGGACAAAGGCCCAGTACTTC
TRBV15,TRBJ2-2,TRBD2,.,CATSRGGRRTGELFF,TGTGCCACCAGCAGAGGCGGGAGGCGGACCGGGGAGCTGTTTTTT
TRBV5-8,TRBJ2-7,TRBD1,.,CASSRATGGRGYEQYF,TGTGCCAGCAGCCGAGCTACAGGGGGCAGGGGTTACGAGCAGTACTTC
TRBV7-9,TRBJ1-2,.,.,CASSSLGNYGYTF,TGTGCCAGCAGCTCCCTCGGTAACTATGGCTACACCTTC
TRBV5-1,TRBJ2-7,.,.,CASSKGSYEQYF,TGCGCCAGCAGCAAGGGCAGTTACGAGCAGTACTTC
TRBV28,TRBJ2-7,TRBD2,.,CASTPPQGLAGEQYF,TGTGCCAGCACCCCGCCTCAGGGACTAGCGGGAGAGCAGTACTTC
TRBV19,TRBJ2-6,.,.,CASSIQSGANVLTF,TGTGCCAGTAGTATTCAATCTGGGGCCAACGTCCTGACTTTC
TRBV10-3,TRBJ1-1,.,.,CAISVGAGASNTEAFF,TGTGCCATCAGTGTAGGGGCAGGGGCCTCGAACACTGAAGCTTTCTTT
TRBV19,TRBJ1-5,.,few,CASRSLYQPQHF,TGTGCCAGCCGCTCGTTGTATCAGCCCCAGCATTTT
TRBV4-3,TRBJ1-1,.,once,CASSQAEGMNTEAFF,TGCGCCAGCAGCCAAGCTGAGGGCATGAACACTGAAGCTTTCTTT
TRBV7-9,TRBJ1-3,.,.,CASSDSQISGNTIYF,TGTGCCAGCAGCGACAGCCAGATCTCTGGAAACACCATATATTTT
TRBV11-3,TRBJ2-7,TRBD2,.,CASSQAAGAYEQYF,TGTGCCAGCAGCCAAGCCGCGGGAGCCTACGAGCAGTACTTC
TRBV10-3,TRBJ1-1,TRBD1,.,CAIGATGSYTEAFF,TGTGCCATCGGGGCGACAGGGTCGTACACTGAAGCTTTCTTT
TRBV19,TRBJ2-1,.,.,CASSPGAGSYNEQFF,TGTGCCAGTAGTCCTGGGGCAGGGTCCTACAATGAGCAGTTCTTC
TRBV7-9,TRBJ1-2,.,.,CASSLGYREPRDYGYTF,TGTGCCAGCAGCTTAGGCTACAGGGAGCCCAGGGACTATGGCTACACCTTC
TRBV19,TRBJ2-3,.,.,CASSDLEAATQYF,TGTGCCAGTAGTGACCTGGAGGCTGCTACGCAGTATTTT
TRBV29-1,TRBJ1-1,.,.,CSVEWGTEAFF,TGCAGCGTTGAATGGGGGACTGAAGCTTTCTTT
TRBV6-6,TRBJ1-1,TRBD1,.,CASSYPTGGVEAFF,TGTGCCAGCAGTTACCCGACAGGGGGTGTTGAAGCTTTCTTT
TRBV28,TRBJ2-7,TRBD2,.,CASSTGTSGYEQYF,TGTGCCAGCAGCACCGGGACTAGCGGCTACGAGCAGTACTTC
TRBV29-1,TRBJ2-7,.,.,CSVEGGFRDEQYF,TGCAGCGTTGAAGGGGGGTTTCGTGACGAGCAGTACTTC
TRBV29-1,TRBJ2-7,TRBD1,.,CSVEGQGYEQYF,TGCAGCGTTGAGGGACAGGGCTACGAGCAGTACTTC
TRBV6-1,TRBJ1-2,.,.,CASSEMWWSGSGYTF,TGTGCCAGCAGTGAAATGTGGTGGTCAGGGAGTGGCTACACCTTC
TRBV10-3,TRBJ2-1,.,.,CAISGQESYNEQFF,TGTGCCATCAGTGGACAGGAGAGCTACAATGAGCAGTTCTTC
TRBV4-2,TRBJ2-1,TRBD2,.,CASSQNLAGETYNEQFF,TGTGCCAGCAGCCAAAACCTAGCGGGAGAAACCTACAATGAGCAGTTCTTC
TRBV27,TRBJ1-1,.,.,CASSLSTVMNTEAFF,TGTGCCAGCAGTTTATCGACAGTAATGAACACTGAAGCTTTCTTT
TRBV19,TRBJ2-7,.,.,CASSIPTRSSIQDSSYEQYF,TGTGCCAGTAGTATCCCCACAAGGTCAAGTATCCAAGATTCATCCTACGAGCAGTACTTC
TRBV28,TRBJ2-3,TRBD2,.,CASSTRLAGNGDTQYF,TGTGCCAGCAGTACCAGACTAGCGGGAAATGGAGATACGCAGTATTTT
TRBV10-3,TRBJ2-1,TRBD2,.,CAIGRTSGSDEQFF,TGTGCCATCGGGAGGACTAGCGGGAGTGATGAGCAGTTCTTC
TRBV6-5,TRBJ1-1,.,.,CASSTDVGRAFF,TGTGCCAGCAGCACAGATGTCGGCCGAGCTTTCTTT
TRBV15,TRBJ2-7,TRBD2,.,CATSRDLAGGPQGEQYF,TGTGCCACCAGCAGAGACCTAGCGGGAGGGCCCCAGGGCGAGCAGTACTTC
TRBV6-6,TRBJ1-2,TRBD1,.,CASSYTGGYGYTF,TGTGCCAGCAGTTACACAGGGGGGTATGGCTACACCTTC
TRBV18,TRBJ2-5,.,.,CASQLRGQETQYF,TGTGCCAGCCAACTTAGGGGCCAAGAGACCCAGTACTTC
TRBV4-1,TRBJ1-2,TRBD1,.,CASSPGDRARNGYTF,TGCGCCAGCAGCCCCGGTGACAGGGCCCGGAATGGCTACACCTTC
TRBV10-3,TRBJ2-1,TRBD2,.,CAINRAGGPGEQFF,TGTGCCATCAATCGAGCGGGAGGGCCTGGGGAGCAGTTCTTC
TRBV4-3,TRBJ2-7,TRBD2,.,CASSQTSEGSSEQYF,TGCGCCAGCAGCCAGACTAGCGAAGGATCCAGCGAGCAGTACTTC
TRBV29-1,TRBJ2-7,.,.,CSGASQTEQYF,TGCAGCGGGGCCTCCCAGACCGAGCAGTACTTC
TRBV28,TRBJ2-1,TRBD2,.,CASYSGRNYNEQFF,TGTGCCAGTTATAGCGGGAGAAACTACAATGAGCAGTTCTTC
TRBV27,TRBJ2-5,.,.,CASSERGTQYF,TGTGCCAGCAGCGAAAGGGGGACCCAGTACTTC
TRBV28,TRBJ1-5,.,.,CAGGRGSNQPQHF,TGTGCCGGGGGAAGGGGTTCCAATCAGCCCCAGCATTTT